This paragraph covers one TCR beta chain sequence. This entry comes from a study of blood T cell repertoires in COVID-19. With V trimmed by 5 bases and J by 4 bases, 7 bases remained unmatched. Germline assignment: CDR1 SQVTM and CDR2 ANQGSEA. This CDR3 contains 13 residues. Data came from immunoSEQ multiplex PCR; TCRdb stores just in-frame clones and leaves some out. The data contain around 110,000 clones, about 88% of them seen just once; the ten biggest clones take up less than 1.5%. The sequenced sample consisted of peripheral blood. The chain links TRBV29-1 to TRBJ2-7; 8 positions agree with TRBD1. The TCR originated in a man aged 35 to 55 with acute or convalescent COVID-19. Here the CDR3 reads CSVMTGADYEQYF. For the CDR3, the DNA is TGCAGCGTTATGACAGGGGCAGATTACGAGCAGTACTTC.